This T cell receptor (beta chain) is drawn from a study of CD8 T cells in ankylosing spondylitis. Regarding the study as a whole: Disease-linked clones, CD8+, were relatively rare in peripheral blood. Matched ankylosing spondylitis synovial fluid reportedly contained a significantly enriched population of disease-linked clones. Existing reports had already noted some motif variants in reactive arthritis synovial fluid and blood. In ankylosing spondylitis blood, a motif of several highly homologous TCR beta variants appeared characteristic.

CDR1 is SGHRS, CDR2 YFSETQ, per germline. The CDR3 covers 12 residues. V was clipped by 3 bases and J by 8 bases, with 11 bases between them. Quantitative 5'-RACE was performed with molecular barcodes, and it yielded the TCR beta libraries. In TCRdb, the 5' RACE reads were re-called with MiXCR into one record per CDR3 protein. The table includes approximately 500,000 distinct CDR3 sequences, about 13% detected once. This clonotype turned up a few times. Its antigen is as yet unknown. The sequencing input was blood, either unsorted or a sorted T cell fraction (not recorded which). This TCR was recovered from a male donor with ankylosing spondylitis. This rearrangement joins TRBV5-1 to TRBJ1-1, with D uncertain. DNA for the CDR3: TGCGCCAGCAGCTACGGTTCCTCCGAAGCTTTCTTT. Translated: CASSYGSSEAFF.